A selection of T cell receptor beta chains follows, all from one sample in a study of T cell responses to AZD1222 COVID-19 vaccine. Generated by immunoSEQ multiplex PCR, the TCRdb table keeps only in-frame clones and is missing some. Of about 88,000 clones in the sample, about 91% are singletons; the top ten hold approximately 5.6%. Sample: peripheral blood, taken on day 0 of AZD1222 vaccination. The receptors derive from an adult in good health. The CDR3 runs from the conserved cysteine through the conserved F or W.

v_gene	j_gene	CDR3aa
TRBV6-5	TRBJ1-5	CASSSLSRGGQPQHF
TRBV29-1	TRBJ2-7	CSVELRESYEQYF
TRBV7-2	TRBJ1-5	CASSLAIGFSNQPQHF
TRBV2	TRBJ2-7	CASSNRGNPYEQYF
TRBV7-2	TRBJ2-1	CASSGLRSGNEQFF
TRBV5-4	TRBJ1-2	CASSNTVFRQAYGYTF
TRBV9	TRBJ2-2	CASSSAGQANTGELFF
TRBV28	TRBJ1-5	CASWGQNQPQHF
TRBV9	TRBJ2-7	CASSVGTSGSYEQYF
TRBV6-1	TRBJ2-7	CASSDQSSGRAGEQYF
TRBV3-1/TRBV3-2	TRBJ2-1	CASSQKPGDSSEQFF
TRBV2	TRBJ1-6	CASSDRGRSPLHF
TRBV30	TRBJ2-4	CAWSVGGRNIQYF
TRBV5-1	TRBJ2-1	CASSIGTNYNEQFF
TRBV6-6	TRBJ1-2	CASSATGGGYGYTF
TRBV5-5	TRBJ2-7	CASSLVAPGAHEQYF
TRBV28	TRBJ1-5	CASRLTGRYQPQHF
TRBV7-8	TRBJ2-1	CASSAYEGALNEQFF
TRBV2	TRBJ1-2	CASISARMGGYTF
TRBV29-1	TRBJ2-2	CSVGVRATTGELFF
TRBV16	TRBJ1-2	CASSSTPQVGGYTF
TRBV6-4	TRBJ2-1	CASNGRHALKPLIPYNEQFF
TRBV9	TRBJ1-3	CASSAGTGVDTIYF
TRBV7-9	TRBJ2-7	CASSSTGQTSSYEQYF
TRBV2	TRBJ2-7	CASSESGRPYEQYF
TRBV28	TRBJ1-6	CASSFRVGRASSYNSPLHF
TRBV15	TRBJ2-2	CATSRPGFGTGELFF
TRBV5-4	TRBJ2-3	CASRDGTSGLSTDTQYF
TRBV28	TRBJ2-7	CASSPPGGSSYEQYF
TRBV4-3	TRBJ1-1	CASSQDTRGTEAFF
TRBV7-9	TRBJ2-6	CASSLVANVLTF